Presented here are 3 T cell receptor beta chains from one specimen sequenced in a study of T cell responses to AZD1222 COVID-19 vaccine. Libraries were prepared by immunoSEQ multiplex PCR; TCRdb keeps only in-frame clonotypes and omits some of them. The sample carries 150,000 to 200,000 clones, under 95% recorded once. Sequencing used peripheral blood, obtained on day 0 of AZD1222 vaccination. These receptors were taken from an adult in good health.

This clone was seen more than once but under ten times. The rearrangement links TRBV5-1 to TRBJ2-2; D may be TRBD2 (6 bases). Germline V gene sequence: CDR1 SGHRS, CDR2 YFSETQ. Trimming removed 4 bases at V and 1 base at J, with 20 bases between. This CDR3 contains 18 residues. The CDR3 DNA sequence: TGCGCCAGCAGCGGACGAGGAGGGCAGTCGAGGAACACCGGGGAGCTGTTTTTT. This sequence encodes CASSGRGGQSRNTGELFF.

This sequence joins TRBV27 and TRBJ2-1; 8 bases fit TRBD2. V was clipped by 5 bases and J by 9 bases; unmatched bases: 15. The CDR3 runs to 16 residues. CDR1 and CDR2 from the germline V gene are MNHEY and SMNVEV (reference sequence). The CDR3 loop is CASSRPSGRASGEQFF. The CDR3 DNA reads TGTGCCAGCAGTAGACCCAGCGGGAGAGCCAGTGGTGAGCAGTTCTTC.

This clone was counted once. This chain uses TRBV6-5 with TRBJ1-2; D is undetermined. Germline V gene lookup returns CDR1 MNHEY and CDR2 SVGAGI. There are 12 residues in the CDR3. V was clipped by 6 bases and J by 5 bases, with 10 bases between them. In nucleotides, the CDR3 is TGTGCCAGCAGCCCCGTAGGGTATGGCTACACCTTC. Its translation: CASSPVGYGYTF.